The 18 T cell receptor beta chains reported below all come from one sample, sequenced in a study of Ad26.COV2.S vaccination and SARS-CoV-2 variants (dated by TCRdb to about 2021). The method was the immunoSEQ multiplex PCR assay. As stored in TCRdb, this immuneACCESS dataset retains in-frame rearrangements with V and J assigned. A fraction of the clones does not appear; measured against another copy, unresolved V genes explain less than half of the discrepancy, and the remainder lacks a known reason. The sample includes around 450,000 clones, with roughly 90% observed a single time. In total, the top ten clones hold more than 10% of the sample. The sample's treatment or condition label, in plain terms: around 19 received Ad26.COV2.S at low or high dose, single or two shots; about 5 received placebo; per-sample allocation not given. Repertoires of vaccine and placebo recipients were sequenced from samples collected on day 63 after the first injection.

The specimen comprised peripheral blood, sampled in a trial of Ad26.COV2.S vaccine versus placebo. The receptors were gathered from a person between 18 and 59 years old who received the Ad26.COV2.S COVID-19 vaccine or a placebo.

The DNA for the CDR3 is TGTGCCATCAGCCGCCTCGGGGGAGTAGAAGAGACCCAGTACTTC. Translating it yields CAISRLGGVEETQYF. The chain recombines TRBV10-3 with TRBJ2-5; D may be TRBD2 (6 bases). Looked up from germline, CDR1 is ENHRY and CDR2 is SYGVKD. The germline V and J ends were trimmed by 6 bases and 3 bases, with 17 bases remaining between them. This CDR3 is built from 15 residues.

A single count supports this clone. The DNA of the CDR3 is TGTGCCAGCAGCTTAGATCCCCCCAACATTCAGTACTTC. Protein product: CASSLDPPNIQYF. The chain employs TRBV11-2 and TRBJ2-4; no clear D. Germline V CDR1 and CDR2: SGHAT, FQNNGV. CDR3 length: 13 amino acids. The V and J ends lost 0 bases and 7 bases respectively, with 7 bases between them.

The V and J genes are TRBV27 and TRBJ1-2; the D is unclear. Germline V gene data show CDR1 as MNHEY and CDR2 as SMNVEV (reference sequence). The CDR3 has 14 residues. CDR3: CPQQVDRYENGYTF. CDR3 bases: TGTCCCCAACAAGTGGATCGCTATGAGAATGGCTACACCTTC.

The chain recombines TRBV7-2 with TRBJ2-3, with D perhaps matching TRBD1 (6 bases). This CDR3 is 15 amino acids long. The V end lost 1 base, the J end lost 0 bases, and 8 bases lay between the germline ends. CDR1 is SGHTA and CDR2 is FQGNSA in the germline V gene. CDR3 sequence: CASSLVQGSTDTQYF. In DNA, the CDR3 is TGTGCCAGCAGCTTAGTGCAGGGGAGCACAGATACGCAGTATTTT. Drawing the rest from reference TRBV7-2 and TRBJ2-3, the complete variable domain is GAGVSQSPSNKVTEKGKDVELRCDPISGHTALYWYRQSLGQGLEFLIYFQGNSAPDKSGLPSDRFSAERTGGSVSTLTIQRTQQEDSAVYLCASSLVQGSTDTQYFGPGTRLTVL.

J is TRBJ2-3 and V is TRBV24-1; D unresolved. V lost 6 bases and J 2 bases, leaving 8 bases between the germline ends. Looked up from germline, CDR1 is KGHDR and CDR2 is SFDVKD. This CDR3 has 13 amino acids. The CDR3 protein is CATSTADTDTQYF. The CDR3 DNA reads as TGTGCCACCAGTACCGCGGACACAGATACGCAGTATTTT.

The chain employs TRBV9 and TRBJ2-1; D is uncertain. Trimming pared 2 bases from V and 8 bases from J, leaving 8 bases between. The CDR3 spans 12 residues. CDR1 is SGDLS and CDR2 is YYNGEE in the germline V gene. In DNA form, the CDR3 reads TGTGCCAGCAGCGTCCCCATCGATGAGCAGTTCTTC. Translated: CASSVPIDEQFF.

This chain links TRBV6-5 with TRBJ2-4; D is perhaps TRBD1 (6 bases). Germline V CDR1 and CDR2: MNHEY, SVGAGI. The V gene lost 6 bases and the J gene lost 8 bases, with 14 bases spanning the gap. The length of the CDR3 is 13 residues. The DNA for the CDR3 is TGTGCCAGCAGCGCAGGGGTCGTGGACATTCAGTACTTC. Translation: CASSAGVVDIQYF.

The CDR3 reads CASSYSVGAGANVLTF. The CDR3 bases are TGTGCCAGCAGTTACTCGGTCGGGGCTGGGGCCAACGTCCTGACTTTC. V is TRBV6-2 or TRBV6-3 and J is TRBJ2-6; D is possibly TRBD2 (5 bases). V was cut by 0 bases and J by 2 bases, with 8 bases left in between. CDR1 is MNHEY and CDR2 is SVGEGT in the germline V gene. The CDR3 is made up of 16 amino acids.

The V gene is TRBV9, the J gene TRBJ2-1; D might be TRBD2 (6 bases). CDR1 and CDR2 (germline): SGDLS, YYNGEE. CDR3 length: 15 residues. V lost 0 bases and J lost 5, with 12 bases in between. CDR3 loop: CASSVDPSANNEQFF. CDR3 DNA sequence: TGTGCCAGCAGCGTAGACCCTAGCGCCAACAATGAGCAGTTCTTC.

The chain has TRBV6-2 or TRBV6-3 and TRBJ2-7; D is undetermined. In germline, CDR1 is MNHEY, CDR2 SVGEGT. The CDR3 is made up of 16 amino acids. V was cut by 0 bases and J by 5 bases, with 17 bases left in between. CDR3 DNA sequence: TGTGCCAGCAGTTACTCGATTGAGCTCCTTAAAGACGAGCAGTACTTC. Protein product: CASSYSIELLKDEQYF.

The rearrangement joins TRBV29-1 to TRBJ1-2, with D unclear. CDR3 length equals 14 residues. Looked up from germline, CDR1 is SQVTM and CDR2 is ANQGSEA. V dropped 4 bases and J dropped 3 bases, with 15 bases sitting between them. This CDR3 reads CSVGAWADHYGYTF. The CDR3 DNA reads TGCAGCGTTGGGGCATGGGCAGACCACTATGGCTACACCTTC.

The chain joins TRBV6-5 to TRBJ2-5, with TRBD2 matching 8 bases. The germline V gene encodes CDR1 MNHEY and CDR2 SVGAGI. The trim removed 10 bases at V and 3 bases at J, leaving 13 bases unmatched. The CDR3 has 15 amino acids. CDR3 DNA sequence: TGTGCCACTTTATCCCGACTAGCGCGCGAAGAGACCCAGTACTTC. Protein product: CATLSRLAREETQYF.

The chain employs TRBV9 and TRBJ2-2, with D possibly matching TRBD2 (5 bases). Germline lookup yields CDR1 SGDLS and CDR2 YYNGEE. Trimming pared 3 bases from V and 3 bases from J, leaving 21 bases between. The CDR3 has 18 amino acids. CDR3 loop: CASSDRRSVSGYTGELFF. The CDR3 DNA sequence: TGTGCCAGCAGCGACCGACGTAGCGTATCGGGCTACACCGGGGAGCTGTTTTTT. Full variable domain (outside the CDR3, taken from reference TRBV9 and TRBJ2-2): DSGVTQTPKHLITATGQRVTLRCSPRSGDLSVYWYQQSLDQGLQFLIQYYNGEERAKGNILERFSAQQFPDLHSELNLSSLELGDSALYFCASSDRRSVSGYTGELFFGEGSRLTVL.

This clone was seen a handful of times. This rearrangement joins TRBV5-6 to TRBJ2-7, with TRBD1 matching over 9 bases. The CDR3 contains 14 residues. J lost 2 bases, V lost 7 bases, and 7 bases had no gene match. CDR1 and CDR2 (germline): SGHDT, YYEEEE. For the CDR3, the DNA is TGTGCCAGCGGGGGACAGGGTTTTCCCTACGAGCAGTACTTC. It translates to CASGGQGFPYEQYF.

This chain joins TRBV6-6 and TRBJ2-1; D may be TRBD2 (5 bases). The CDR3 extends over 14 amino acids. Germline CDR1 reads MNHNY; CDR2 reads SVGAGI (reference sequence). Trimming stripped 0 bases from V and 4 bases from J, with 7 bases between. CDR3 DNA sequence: TGTGCCAGCAGTTACTCCGGGGAATACAATGAGCAGTTCTTC. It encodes CASSYSGEYNEQFF.

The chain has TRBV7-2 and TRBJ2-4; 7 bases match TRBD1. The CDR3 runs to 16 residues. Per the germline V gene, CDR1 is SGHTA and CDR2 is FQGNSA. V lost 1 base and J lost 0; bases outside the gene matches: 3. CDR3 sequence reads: CASSLVSGGAKNIQYF. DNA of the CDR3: TGTGCCAGCAGCTTAGTGTCAGGGGGAGCCAAAAACATTCAGTACTTC.

The CDR3 DNA sequence: TGTGCCTGGAGTGTGGGAGTGAGCTCCTACGAGCAGTACTTC. Translating gives CAWSVGVSSYEQYF. This chain links TRBV30 with TRBJ2-7; possibly TRBD2 for D (5 bases). CDR1 is GTSNPN, CDR2 SVGIG, per germline (reference sequence). Trimming shortened V by 0 bases and J by 0 bases, and 9 bases separated the two germline ends. The CDR3 extends over 14 amino acids.

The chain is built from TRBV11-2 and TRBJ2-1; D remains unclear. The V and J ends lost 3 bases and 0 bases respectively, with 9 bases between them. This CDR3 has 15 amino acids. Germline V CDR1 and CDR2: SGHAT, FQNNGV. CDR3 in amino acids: CASSFGRRSYNEQFF. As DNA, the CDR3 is TGTGCCAGCAGCTTCGGGCGTCGCTCCTACAATGAGCAGTTCTTC. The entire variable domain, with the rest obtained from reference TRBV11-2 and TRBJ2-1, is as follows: EAGVAQSPRYKIIEKRQSVAFWCNPISGHATLYWYQQILGQGPKLLIQFQNNGVVDDSQLPKDRFSAERLKGVDSTLKIQPAKLEDSAVYLCASSFGRRSYNEQFFGPGTRLTVL.